Each of the 30 T cell receptor beta chains below was sequenced from the same sample in a study of T cell repertoires in cytomegalovirus infection. One entry per CDR3 protein, called by TCRdb with MiXCR from the reads. This table holds over 300,000 distinct CDR3 sequences, 9.5% found once. Sequences were obtained from PBMCs. The receptors here all came from a human donor in good health (CMV status not recorded). Some clones in this sample may be carry-over from other donors' samples.

In this sample, this clonotype turned up a few times. This sequence joins TRBV7-6 and TRBJ2-1; D is ambiguous. The CDR3 spans 12 residues. Germline CDR1 is SGHVS and CDR2 is FNYEAQ. V was pared by 8 bases and J by 9 bases, with 14 bases between. The CDR3 coding sequence is TGTGCCAGCGACGAAGAAGGGCGTGAGCAGTTCTTC. Encoded protein: CASDEEGREQFF. Full variable domain (remainder filled in from reference TRBV7-6 and TRBJ2-1): GAGVSQSPRYKVTKRGQDVALRCDPISGHVSLYWYRQALGQGPEFLTYFNYEAQQDKSGLPNDRFSAERPEGSISTLTIQRTEQRDSAMYRCASDEEGREQFFGPGTRLTVL.

This clonotype was recorded many times. This rearrangement joins TRBV7-2 to TRBJ2-7; no clear D. The CDR3 contains 14 residues. Trimming left V 4 bases short and J 3 bases short, with 13 bases between. Germline CDR1 and CDR2: SGHTA and FQGNSA. This chain's CDR3 is CASSYQTVNYEQYF. The CDR3, as DNA: TGTGCCAGCAGCTACCAGACGGTTAACTACGAGCAGTACTTC.

Only a few counts were recorded for this clonotype. The chain employs TRBV12-3 or TRBV12-4 and TRBJ2-3; 7 nucleotides line up with TRBD1. CDR3 length equals 15 residues. J gave up 5 bases and V 5 bases, and 10 bases lay outside the gene matches. CDR3 residues: CASSLGQVRRDTQYF. CDR3 nucleotide sequence: TGTGCCAGCAGTCTCGGACAGGTCCGTCGAGATACGCAGTATTTT.

V gene TRBV7-8 combines with J gene TRBJ2-5, with D perhaps assigned TRBD1 or TRBD2 (6 bases each). Germline CDR1 SGHVS, CDR2 FQNEAQ. This CDR3 is built from 15 residues. V was clipped by 2 bases and J by 2 bases, with 12 bases between them. The DNA of the CDR3 is TGTGCCAGCAGCTTACCGGGGGCCCTACAAGAGACCCAGTACTTC. It yields the protein CASSLPGALQETQYF.

Many counts were recorded for this clonotype. This rearrangement joins TRBV7-2 to TRBJ2-3; 10 bases match TRBD1. V gave up 1 base and J gave up 5 bases; unmatched junction bases: 6. This CDR3 region has 16 residues. Germline V gene sequence: CDR1 SGHTA, CDR2 FQGNSA. CDR3 DNA: TGTGCCAGCAGCTTAGATGGACAGGGGGGTCGAGATACGCAGTATTTT. Protein: CASSLDGQGGRDTQYF.

This clonotype showed up just a few times. V is TRBV12-3 or TRBV12-4 and J is TRBJ1-3; D not resolved. The CDR3 spans 15 residues. The V and J ends lost 5 bases and 1 base respectively, with 12 bases between them. CDR3 DNA: TGTGCCAGCAGTCCGCAGTCCCGATCTGGAAACACCATATATTTT. Protein: CASSPQSRSGNTIYF.

The CDR3 DNA reads as TGTGCCAGCAGTTTCCTCTTAATAGCGGGAGGGGGCAATGAGCAGTTCTTC. It specifies CASSFLLIAGGGNEQFF. The J gene is TRBJ2-1, the V gene TRBV28, with 11 bases matching TRBD2. The V segment lost 3 bases and the J segment 6 bases; nucleotides outside the gene matches: 10. The CDR3 loop spans 17 amino acids. CDR1 and CDR2 (germline): MDHEN, SYDVKM.

The table lists this clonotype with many counts. The V and J genes are TRBV7-2 and TRBJ2-6, with D unresolved. V was trimmed by 1 base and J by 2 bases, leaving 3 bases between them. Per germline, CDR1 SGHTA and CDR2 FQGNSA. The CDR3 length is 14 residues. In DNA, the CDR3 is TGTGCCAGCAGCTTAGGTCCTGGGGCCAACGTCCTGACTTTC. It yields the protein CASSLGPGANVLTF.

This clonotype was counted ten times or more. The chain employs TRBV19 and TRBJ2-1; D tentatively fits TRBD1 or TRBD2 (5 bases each). The CDR3 runs to 14 residues. V lost 8 bases and J lost 0, with 11 bases in between. Germline CDR1 and CDR2: LNHDA and SQIVND (reference sequence). The CDR3 region has the DNA TGTGCCAGTTCGAGGGGAAACTCCTACAATGAGCAGTTCTTC. Its protein product is CASSRGNSYNEQFF.

The genes are TRBV19 and TRBJ2-7, with D unclear. CDR3 length: 14 residues. V was pared by 3 bases and J by 1 base, with 10 bases between. CDR1 and CDR2 (germline): LNHDA, SQIVND (reference sequence). CDR3 coding DNA: TGTGCCAGTAGTATGACGGGTGGATCCTACGAGCAGTACTTC. This encodes CASSMTGGSYEQYF.

The table lists this clonotype with a few counts. V is TRBV20-1 and J is TRBJ1-1; D is unresolved. V lost 0 bases, J lost 7 bases, and 15 bases lay in between. Germline CDR1 and CDR2: DFQATT and SNEGSKA (reference sequence). CDR3 size: 14 residues. The CDR3 nucleotides read TGCAGTGCTAGAGATACGACCCACGGGGTTGAAGCTTTCTTT. Amino acids: CSARDTTHGVEAFF.

In this sample, this clonotype turned up a few times. The rearrangement links TRBV7-6 to TRBJ2-5; maybe TRBD2 (6 bases). The germline gives CDR1 SGHVS, CDR2 FNYEAQ. V was shortened by 10 bases and J by 1 base, with 22 bases between the two germline ends. The CDR3 runs 16 residues. The CDR3 region has the DNA TGTGCCACTCCGTTGGGGCGGGGCCTTCTCCAAGAGACCCAGTACTTC. It yields the protein CATPLGRGLLQETQYF.

The rearrangement joins TRBV19 to TRBJ1-1; D is perhaps TRBD1 (5 bases). Germline CDR1 LNHDA, CDR2 SQIVND (reference sequence). This CDR3 spans 13 amino acids. V lost 6 bases to trimming and J lost 4 bases, with 12 bases between them. CDR3 residues: CASRGDGITEAFF. The CDR3 nucleotides read TGTGCCAGTAGAGGGGATGGAATCACTGAAGCTTTCTTT.

This chain connects TRBV12-3 or TRBV12-4 to TRBJ2-3, with 11 bases aligning to TRBD2. J was trimmed by 5 bases and V by 2 bases; bases with no gene match: 3. There are 15 residues in the CDR3. In DNA, the CDR3 is TGTGCCAGCAGTTTATGGGGGACTAGCGGAGATACGCAGTATTTT. Amino acids: CASSLWGTSGDTQYF.

On this clonotype: Given the absence of the conserved phenylalanine or tryptophan at the CDR3 end, a read error is likely. V usage is TRBV14 and J usage is TRBJ2-5, with unresolved D. Trimming stripped 5 bases from V and 7 bases from J, with 23 bases between. The CDR3 is 16 amino acids. CDR1 is SGHDN, CDR2 FVKESK, per germline. CDR3: CASSVAVTPPAGTQYL. The CDR3 region has the DNA TGTGCCAGCAGCGTAGCCGTAACTCCCCCTGCAGGGACCCAGTACCTC.

This clonotype was counted ten times or more. This rearrangement joins TRBV7-2 to TRBJ2-5; TRBD1 matches 7 bases. CDR1 is SGHTA and CDR2 is FQGNSA in the germline V gene. The CDR3 spans 14 residues. V trimming: 8 bases; J trimming: 2 bases; junction bases outside the gene matches: 8. CDR3 protein: CASGYRGQQETQYF. The CDR3 DNA reads as TGTGCCAGCGGATACAGGGGCCAACAAGAGACCCAGTACTTC. The variable domain in full, with the rest retrieved from reference TRBV7-2 and TRBJ2-5, is GAGVSQSPSNKVTEKGKDVELRCDPISGHTALYWYRQSLGQGLEFLIYFQGNSAPDKSGLPSDRFSAERTGGSVSTLTIQRTQQEDSAVYLCASGYRGQQETQYFGPGTRLLVL.

The rearrangement joins TRBV5-1 to TRBJ2-1; 8 nucleotides align to TRBD2. V shed 7 bases and J 5 bases; nucleotides not matched to a gene: 5. In germline, CDR1 is SGHRS, CDR2 YFSETQ. This CDR3 is 13 amino acids long. The CDR3 DNA reads as TGCGCCAGCTGGGGTAGCGGGAACAATGAGCAGTTCTTC. It yields the protein CASWGSGNNEQFF.

This clonotype was seen at least ten times. V gene TRBV7-2 combines with J gene TRBJ1-2; 9 bases line up with TRBD1. The CDR3 contains 15 residues. From germline, CDR1 is SGHTA and CDR2 FQGNSA. Trimming at V came to 5 bases and at J to 1 base, leaving 5 bases not matched to a gene. The DNA for the CDR3 is TGTGCCAGCAGCCCCGGACAGGGGAATAACTATGGCTACACCTTC. Translation gives CASSPGQGNNYGYTF.

The genes are TRBV12-3 or TRBV12-4 and TRBJ1-1; D call uncertain. The CDR3 runs to 15 residues. Trimming removed 5 bases from V and 4 bases from J, with 17 bases in between. The DNA of the CDR3 is TGTGCCAGCAGTGGGAGAACGGGCGCGAGCACTGAAGCTTTCTTT. Translated: CASSGRTGASTEAFF.

The table lists this clonotype with many counts. The rearrangement joins TRBV28 to TRBJ1-2, with D possibly being TRBD1 (5 bases). CDR1 and CDR2 (germline): MDHEN, SYDVKM. V gave up 8 bases and J gave up 1 base, with 20 bases separating them. This CDR3 has 16 amino acids. The chain's CDR3 is CASSKSGGDYNYGYTF. CDR3 DNA sequence: TGTGCCAGCTCAAAGTCAGGAGGGGACTATAACTATGGCTACACCTTC.

This clonotype was detected a few times. The J gene is TRBJ2-3, the V gene TRBV10-3; D is uncertain. From germline, CDR1 is ENHRY and CDR2 SYGVKD. This CDR3 is built from 12 residues. The V gene lost 5 bases and the J gene lost 3 bases, with 6 bases spanning the gap. The CDR3 coding sequence is TGTGCCATCAGTCCTCAAACAGATACGCAGTATTTT. Encoded protein: CAISPQTDTQYF.

This clonotype was recorded a few times. The chain employs TRBV20-1 and TRBJ2-5; 12 bases align to TRBD2. V gave up 8 bases and J gave up 2 bases; unmatched junction bases: 9. Germline loops: CDR1 DFQATT, CDR2 SNEGSKA (reference sequence). The CDR3 totals 15 residues. CDR3 DNA: TGCAGTTTCAAACCTACTAGCGGGGGGCAAGAGACCCAGTACTTC. Protein sequence: CSFKPTSGGQETQYF.

This clonotype was found many times. The gene calls are TRBV27 and TRBJ2-7; the D gene is possibly TRBD1 (6 bases). CDR1 and CDR2 from the germline V gene are MNHEY and SMNVEV (reference sequence). The V and J ends lost 0 bases and 1 base respectively, with 13 bases between them. The CDR3 is made up of 16 amino acids. CDR3 DNA sequence: TGTGCCAGCAGTTTATCGCCGGGACACTTTTCCTACGAGCAGTACTTC. Its protein is CASSLSPGHFSYEQYF.

This clonotype was recorded at least ten times. The rearrangement joins TRBV7-8 to TRBJ2-2, with D tentatively TRBD2 (5 bases). The CDR3 is 13 residues long. Germline V gene data show CDR1 as SGHVS and CDR2 as FQNEAQ. V gave up 5 bases and J gave up 6 bases, with 10 bases separating them. The CDR3, as DNA: TGTGCCAGCAGCCTGATGAGGGCCGGGGAGCTGTTTTTT. Amino acids: CASSLMRAGELFF.

The V call is TRBV6-6, the J call TRBJ2-7; D perhaps matches TRBD2 (6 bases). CDR1 is MNHNY, CDR2 SVGAGI, per germline (reference sequence). The V gene lost 6 bases and the J gene lost 2 bases, with 17 bases spanning the gap. The CDR3 is 15 residues long. This CDR3 reads CASRRLLEGTYEQYF. For the CDR3, the DNA is TGTGCCAGCAGGCGTCTCTTGGAGGGAACCTACGAGCAGTACTTC.

This clonotype has a count of ten or more. The rearrangement uses TRBV7-2 and TRBJ1-2; weak D call: TRBD1 (6 bases). V lost 5 bases to trimming and J lost 6 bases, with 13 bases between them. CDR3 size: 13 residues. Germline lookup yields CDR1 SGHTA and CDR2 FQGNSA. CDR3 bases: TGTGCCAGCAGCCCGGACAGTAGCCATGGCTACACCTTC. It specifies CASSPDSSHGYTF.

This clonotype occurred a few times. The rearrangement links TRBV6-2 or TRBV6-3 to TRBJ1-5, with unresolved D. Germline CDR1 reads MNHEY; CDR2 reads SVGEGT. The CDR3 contains 14 residues. V was trimmed by 4 bases and J by 2 bases, leaving 9 bases between them. The CDR3, as DNA: TGTGCCAGCAGTTGGGGAGGTGGCAATCAGCCCCAGCATTTT. This sequence encodes CASSWGGGNQPQHF.

In its sample, this clonotype was seen many times. The chain is built from TRBV7-2 and TRBJ1-4; D is undetermined. The CDR3 loop spans 15 amino acids. In germline, CDR1 is SGHTA, CDR2 FQGNSA. The germline V and J ends were trimmed by 5 bases and 0 bases, with 10 bases remaining between them. This CDR3 reads CASSPQVATNEKLFF. The CDR3 DNA reads as TGTGCCAGCAGCCCCCAGGTTGCAACTAATGAAAAACTGTTTTTT. The whole variable domain, filled in from reference TRBV7-2 and TRBJ1-4, reads GAGVSQSPSNKVTEKGKDVELRCDPISGHTALYWYRQSLGQGLEFLIYFQGNSAPDKSGLPSDRFSAERTGGSVSTLTIQRTQQEDSAVYLCASSPQVATNEKLFFGSGTQLSVL.

The chain couples TRBV20-1 to TRBJ1-4, with D maybe TRBD1 (6 bases). This CDR3 contains 14 residues. Trimming stripped 2 bases from V and 6 bases from J, with 13 bases between. Germline assignment: CDR1 DFQATT and CDR2 SNEGSKA (reference sequence). CDR3 in DNA: TGCAGTGCTAGAAGGGACACCGGTTATGAAAAACTGTTTTTT. Amino acid sequence: CSARRDTGYEKLFF.

This clonotype was detected many times. J is TRBJ2-5 and V is TRBV12-3 or TRBV12-4; 9 nucleotides match TRBD1. The CDR3 has 15 residues. V shed 5 bases, J shed 1 base, and the junction held 5 bases outside the gene matches. This chain's CDR3 is CASSIDRGGQETQYF. The CDR3, as DNA: TGTGCCAGCAGTATTGACAGGGGGGGCCAAGAGACCCAGTACTTC.